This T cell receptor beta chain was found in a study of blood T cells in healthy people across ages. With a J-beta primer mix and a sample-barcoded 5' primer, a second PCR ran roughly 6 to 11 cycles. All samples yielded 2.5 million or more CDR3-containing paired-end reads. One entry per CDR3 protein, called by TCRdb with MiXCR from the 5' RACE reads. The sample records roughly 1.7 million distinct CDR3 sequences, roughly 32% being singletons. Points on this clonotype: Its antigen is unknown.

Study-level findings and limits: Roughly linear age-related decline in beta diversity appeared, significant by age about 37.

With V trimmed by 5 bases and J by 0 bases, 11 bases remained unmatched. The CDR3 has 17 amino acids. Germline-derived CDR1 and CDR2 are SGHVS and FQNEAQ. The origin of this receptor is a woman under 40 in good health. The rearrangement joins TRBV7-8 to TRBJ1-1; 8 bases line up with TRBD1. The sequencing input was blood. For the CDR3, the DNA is TGTGCCAGCAGCCCTCGGACAGGGTCCCTTATGAACACTGAAGCTTTCTTT. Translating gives CASSPRTGSLMNTEAFF.